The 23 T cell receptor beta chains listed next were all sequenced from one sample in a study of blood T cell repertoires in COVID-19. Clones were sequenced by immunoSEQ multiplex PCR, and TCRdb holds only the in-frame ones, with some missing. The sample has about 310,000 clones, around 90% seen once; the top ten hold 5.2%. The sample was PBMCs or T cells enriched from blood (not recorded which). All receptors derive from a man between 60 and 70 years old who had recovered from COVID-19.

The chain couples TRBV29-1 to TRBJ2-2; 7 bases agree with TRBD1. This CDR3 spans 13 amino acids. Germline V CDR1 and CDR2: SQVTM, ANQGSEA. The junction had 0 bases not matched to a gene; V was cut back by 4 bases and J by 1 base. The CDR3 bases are TGCAGCGTTGGACAGGGGAACACCGGGGAGCTGTTTTTT. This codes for CSVGQGNTGELFF.

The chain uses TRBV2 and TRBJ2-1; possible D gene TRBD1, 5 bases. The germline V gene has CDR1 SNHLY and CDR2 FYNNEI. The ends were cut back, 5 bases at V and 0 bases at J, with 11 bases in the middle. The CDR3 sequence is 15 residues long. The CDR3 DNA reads TGTGCCAGCAGTAAGACAGCGAGCTCCTACAATGAGCAGTTCTTC. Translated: CASSKTASSYNEQFF.

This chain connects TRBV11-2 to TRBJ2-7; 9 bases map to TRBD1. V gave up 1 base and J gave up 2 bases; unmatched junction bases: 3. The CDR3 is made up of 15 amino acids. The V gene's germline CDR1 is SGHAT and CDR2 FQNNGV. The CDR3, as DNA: TGTGCCAGCAGCTTAGTCCGACAGGGGGCCTACGAGCAGTACTTC. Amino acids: CASSLVRQGAYEQYF.

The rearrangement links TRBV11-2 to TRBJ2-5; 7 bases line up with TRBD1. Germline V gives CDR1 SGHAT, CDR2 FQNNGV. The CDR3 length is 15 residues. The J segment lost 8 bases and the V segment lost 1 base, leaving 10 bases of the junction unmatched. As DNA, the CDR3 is TGTGCCAGCAGCTTAGCAGGGGGTTTCGGGGAAACCCAGTACTTC. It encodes CASSLAGGFGETQYF.

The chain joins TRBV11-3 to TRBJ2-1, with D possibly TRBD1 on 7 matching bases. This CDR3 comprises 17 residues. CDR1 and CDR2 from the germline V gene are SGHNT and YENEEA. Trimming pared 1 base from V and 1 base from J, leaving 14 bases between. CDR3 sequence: CASSLAGGTASYNEQFF. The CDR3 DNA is TGTGCCAGCAGCTTAGCCGGCGGGACAGCTTCCTACAATGAGCAGTTCTTC.

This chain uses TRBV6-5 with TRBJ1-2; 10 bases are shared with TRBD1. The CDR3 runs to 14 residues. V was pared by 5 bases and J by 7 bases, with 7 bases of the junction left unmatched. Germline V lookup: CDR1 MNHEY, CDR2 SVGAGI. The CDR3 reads CASSIGTGAFGYTF. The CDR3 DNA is TGTGCCAGCAGTATAGGGACAGGGGCTTTTGGCTACACCTTC.

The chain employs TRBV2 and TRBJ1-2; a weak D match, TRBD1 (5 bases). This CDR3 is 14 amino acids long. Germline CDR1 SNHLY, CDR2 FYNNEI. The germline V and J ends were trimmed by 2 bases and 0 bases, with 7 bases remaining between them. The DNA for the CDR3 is TGTGCCAGCAGTGAAACAGGACCTAACTATGGCTACACCTTC. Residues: CASSETGPNYGYTF.

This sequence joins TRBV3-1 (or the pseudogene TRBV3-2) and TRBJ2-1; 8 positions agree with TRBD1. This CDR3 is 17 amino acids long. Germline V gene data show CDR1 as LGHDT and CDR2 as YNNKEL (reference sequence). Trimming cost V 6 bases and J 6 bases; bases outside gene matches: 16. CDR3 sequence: CASSRGQGRITVNEQFF. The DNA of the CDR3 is TGTGCCAGCAGTCGTGGACAGGGCAGGATAACGGTCAATGAGCAGTTCTTC.

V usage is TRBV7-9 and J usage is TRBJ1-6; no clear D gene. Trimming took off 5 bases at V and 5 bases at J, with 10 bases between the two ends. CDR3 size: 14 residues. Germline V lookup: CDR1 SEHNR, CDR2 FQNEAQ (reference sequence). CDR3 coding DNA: TGTGCCAGCAGCCCCGCAGAAAATAATTCACCCCTCCACTTT. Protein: CASSPAENNSPLHF.

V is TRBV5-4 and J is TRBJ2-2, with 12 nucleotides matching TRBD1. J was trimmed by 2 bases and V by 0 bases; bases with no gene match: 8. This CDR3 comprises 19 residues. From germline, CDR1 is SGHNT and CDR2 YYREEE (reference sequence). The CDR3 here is CASSLVGTGGAGNTGELFF. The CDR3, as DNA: TGTGCCAGCAGCTTGGTAGGGACAGGGGGCGCGGGCAACACCGGGGAGCTGTTTTTT.

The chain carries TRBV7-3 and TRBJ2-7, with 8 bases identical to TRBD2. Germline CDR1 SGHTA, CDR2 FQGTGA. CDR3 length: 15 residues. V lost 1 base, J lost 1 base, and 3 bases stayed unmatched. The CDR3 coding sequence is TGTGCCAGCAGCTTAATTGGCGGGAGGTCCTACGAGCAGTACTTC. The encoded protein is CASSLIGGRSYEQYF.

The CDR3 reads CASSPRTGGEQYF. The CDR3, as DNA: TGTGCCAGCAGTCCCCGGACCGGGGGTGAGCAGTACTTC. The chain carries TRBV27 and TRBJ2-7; D may be TRBD2 (6 bases). Germline values: CDR1 MNHEY, CDR2 SMNVEV (reference sequence). Trimming shortened V by 5 bases and J by 7 bases, and 15 bases separated the two germline ends. This CDR3 has 13 amino acids.

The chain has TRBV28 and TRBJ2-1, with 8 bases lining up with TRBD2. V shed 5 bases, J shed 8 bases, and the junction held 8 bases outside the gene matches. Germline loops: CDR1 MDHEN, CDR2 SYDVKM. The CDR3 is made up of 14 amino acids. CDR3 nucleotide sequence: TGTGCCAGCAGTCTCCGGGGGGGAAGAGATGAGCAGTTCTTC. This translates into CASSLRGGRDEQFF.

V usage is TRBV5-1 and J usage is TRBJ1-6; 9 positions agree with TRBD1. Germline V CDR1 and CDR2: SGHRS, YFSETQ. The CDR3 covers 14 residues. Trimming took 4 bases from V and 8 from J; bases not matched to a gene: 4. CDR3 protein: CASSGQGLDSPLHF. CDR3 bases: TGCGCCAGCAGCGGACAGGGGTTAGATTCACCCCTCCACTTT.

The CDR3, as DNA: TGTGCCAGCAGCCTAACCGGGACTAGCGGGACGAGGGAGCAGTTCTTC. Translating it yields CASSLTGTSGTREQFF. The V and J genes are TRBV4-2 and TRBJ2-1; TRBD2 agrees at 13 bases. The CDR3 is made up of 16 amino acids. V was clipped by 4 bases and J by 10 bases; unmatched bases: 10. Germline CDR1 is LGHNA and CDR2 is YNFKEQ.

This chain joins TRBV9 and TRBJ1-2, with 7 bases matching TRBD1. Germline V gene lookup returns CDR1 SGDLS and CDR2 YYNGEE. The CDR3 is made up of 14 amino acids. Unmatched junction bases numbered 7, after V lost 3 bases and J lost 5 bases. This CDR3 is CASSGRTGGYGYTF. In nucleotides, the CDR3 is TGTGCCAGCAGCGGAAGGACAGGAGGTTATGGCTACACCTTC.

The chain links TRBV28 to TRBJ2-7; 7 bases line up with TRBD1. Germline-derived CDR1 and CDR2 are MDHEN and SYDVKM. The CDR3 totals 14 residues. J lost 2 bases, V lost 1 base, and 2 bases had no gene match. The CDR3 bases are TGTGCCAGCAGTTTATATCAGGGGGCCTACGAGCAGTACTTC. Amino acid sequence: CASSLYQGAYEQYF.

DNA for the CDR3: TGCGCCAGCAGCTTGGCTGGACAGGGACAAGAGACCCAGTACTTC. It codes for CASSLAGQGQETQYF. The rearrangement links TRBV5-1 to TRBJ2-5, with TRBD1 matching over 8 bases. J gave up 2 bases and V 0 bases, and 3 bases lay outside the gene matches. There are 15 residues in the CDR3. In germline, CDR1 is SGHRS, CDR2 YFSETQ.

This chain's CDR3 is CASSLAGGSRVTGNTIYF. The CDR3 DNA reads as TGTGCCAGCAGCTTAGCTGGTGGGTCCAGGGTAACTGGAAACACCATATATTTT. V gene TRBV7-8 combines with J gene TRBJ1-3, with a tentative D call TRBD1 (5 bases). Germline values: CDR1 SGHVS, CDR2 FQNEAQ. V was trimmed by 0 bases and J by 2 bases, leaving 17 bases between them. This CDR3 region has 18 residues.

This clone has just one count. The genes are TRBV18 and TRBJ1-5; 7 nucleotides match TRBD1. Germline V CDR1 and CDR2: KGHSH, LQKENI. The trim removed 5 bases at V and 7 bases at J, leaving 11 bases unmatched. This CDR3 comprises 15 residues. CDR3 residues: CASSEQGPGEQPQHF. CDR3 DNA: TGTGCCAGCTCAGAACAGGGGCCCGGCGAGCAGCCCCAGCATTTT.

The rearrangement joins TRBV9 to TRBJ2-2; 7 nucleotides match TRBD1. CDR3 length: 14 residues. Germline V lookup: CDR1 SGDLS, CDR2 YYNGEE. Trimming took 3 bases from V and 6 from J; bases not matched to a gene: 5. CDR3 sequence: CASSEGARAGELFF. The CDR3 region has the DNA TGTGCCAGCAGCGAGGGGGCCAGGGCCGGGGAGCTGTTTTTT.

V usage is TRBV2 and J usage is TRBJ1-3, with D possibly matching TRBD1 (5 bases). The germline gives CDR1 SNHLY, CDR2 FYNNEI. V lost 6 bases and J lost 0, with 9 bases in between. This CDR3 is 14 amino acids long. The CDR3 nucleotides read TGTGCCAGCAGCACAGGCGACTCTGGAAACACCATATATTTT. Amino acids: CASSTGDSGNTIYF.

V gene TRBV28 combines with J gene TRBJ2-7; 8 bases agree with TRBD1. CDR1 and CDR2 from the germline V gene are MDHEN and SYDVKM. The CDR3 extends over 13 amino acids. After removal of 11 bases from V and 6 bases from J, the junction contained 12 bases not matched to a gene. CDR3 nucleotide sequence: TGTGCCGGACAGGGTGCCCTGTCGGGCGAGCAGTACTTC. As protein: CAGQGALSGEQYF. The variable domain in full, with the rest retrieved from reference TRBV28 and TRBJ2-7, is DVKVTQSSRYLVKRTGEKVFLECVQDMDHENMFWYRQDPGLGLRLIYFSYDVKMKEKGDIPEGYSVSREKKERFSLILESASTNQTSMYLCAGQGALSGEQYFGPGTRLTVT.